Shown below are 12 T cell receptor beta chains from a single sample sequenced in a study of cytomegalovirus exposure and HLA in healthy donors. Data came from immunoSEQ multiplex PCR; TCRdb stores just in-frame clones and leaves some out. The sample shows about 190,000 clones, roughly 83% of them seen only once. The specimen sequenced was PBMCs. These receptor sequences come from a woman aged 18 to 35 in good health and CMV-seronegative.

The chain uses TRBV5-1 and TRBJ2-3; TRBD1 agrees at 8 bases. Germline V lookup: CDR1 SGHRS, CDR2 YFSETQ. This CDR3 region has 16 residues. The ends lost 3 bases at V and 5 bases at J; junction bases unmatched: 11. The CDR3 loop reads CASSWGAGGNGDTQYF. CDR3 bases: TGCGCCAGCAGCTGGGGGGCAGGGGGCAATGGAGATACGCAGTATTTT.

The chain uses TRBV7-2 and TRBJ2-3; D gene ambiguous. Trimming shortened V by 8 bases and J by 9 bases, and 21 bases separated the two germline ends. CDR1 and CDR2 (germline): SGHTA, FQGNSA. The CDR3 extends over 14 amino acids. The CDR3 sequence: CASCTWIATKTQYF. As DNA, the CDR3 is TGTGCCAGCTGTACCTGGATAGCAACTAAAACGCAGTATTTT.

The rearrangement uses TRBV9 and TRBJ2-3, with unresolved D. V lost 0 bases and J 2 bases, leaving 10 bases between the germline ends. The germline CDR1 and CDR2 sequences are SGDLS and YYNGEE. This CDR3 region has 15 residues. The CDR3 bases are TGTGCCAGCAGCGTAGGAGCCTTCCACACAGATACGCAGTATTTT. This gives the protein CASSVGAFHTDTQYF.

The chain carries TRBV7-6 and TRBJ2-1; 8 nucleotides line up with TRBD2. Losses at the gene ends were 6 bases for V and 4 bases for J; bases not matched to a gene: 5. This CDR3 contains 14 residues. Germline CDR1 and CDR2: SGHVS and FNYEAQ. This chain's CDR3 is CASSSSGGYNEQFF. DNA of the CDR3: TGTGCCAGCAGTTCGAGCGGGGGTTACAATGAGCAGTTCTTC. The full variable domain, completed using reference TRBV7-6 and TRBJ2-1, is GAGVSQSPRYKVTKRGQDVALRCDPISGHVSLYWYRQALGQGPEFLTYFNYEAQQDKSGLPNDRFSAERPEGSISTLTIQRTEQRDSAMYRCASSSSGGYNEQFFGPGTRLTVL.

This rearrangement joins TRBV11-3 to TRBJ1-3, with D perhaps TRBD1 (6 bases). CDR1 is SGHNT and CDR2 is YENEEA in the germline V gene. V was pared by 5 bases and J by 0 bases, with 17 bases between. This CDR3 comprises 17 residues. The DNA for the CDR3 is TGTGCCAGCAGCCAAACAGGGTTAGGGGCCTCTGGAAACACCATATATTTT. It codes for CASSQTGLGASGNTIYF.

Here the CDR3 DNA reads TGTGCCTGGAGTGTACGACAGGCGGCCGATTCACCCCTCCACTTT. Translating gives CAWSVRQAADSPLHF. This chain connects TRBV30 to TRBJ1-6; a possible D gene is TRBD1 (6 bases). The germline gives CDR1 GTSNPN, CDR2 SVGIG (reference sequence). The CDR3 covers 15 residues. Trimming removed 0 bases at V and 8 bases at J, with 14 bases between.

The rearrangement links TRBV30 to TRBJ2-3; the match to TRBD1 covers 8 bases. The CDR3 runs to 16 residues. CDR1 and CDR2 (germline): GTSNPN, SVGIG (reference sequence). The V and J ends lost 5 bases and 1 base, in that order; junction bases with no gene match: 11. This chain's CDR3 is CAWDPRGRPGTDTQYF. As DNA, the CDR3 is TGTGCCTGGGACCCCAGGGGGCGGCCCGGCACAGATACGCAGTATTTT.

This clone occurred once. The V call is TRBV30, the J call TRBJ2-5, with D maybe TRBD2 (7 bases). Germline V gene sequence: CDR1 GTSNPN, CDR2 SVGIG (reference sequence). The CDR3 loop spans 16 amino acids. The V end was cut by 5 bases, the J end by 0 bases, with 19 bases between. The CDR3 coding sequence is TGTGCCTGGGCGCTCTGGGGGGGCGGGTACCAAGAGACCCAGTACTTC. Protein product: CAWALWGGGYQETQYF.

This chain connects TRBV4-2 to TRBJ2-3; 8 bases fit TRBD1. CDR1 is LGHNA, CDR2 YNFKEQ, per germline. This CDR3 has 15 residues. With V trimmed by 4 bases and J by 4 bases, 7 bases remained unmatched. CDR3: CASSPADRVADTQYF. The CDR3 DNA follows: TGTGCCAGCAGCCCAGCGGACAGGGTCGCAGATACGCAGTATTTT.

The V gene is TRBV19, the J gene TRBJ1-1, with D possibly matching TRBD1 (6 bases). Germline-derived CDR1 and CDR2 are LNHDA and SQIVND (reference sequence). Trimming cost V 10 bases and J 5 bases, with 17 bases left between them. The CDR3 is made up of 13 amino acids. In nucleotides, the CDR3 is TGTGCCACCAAGTTGGGGGCTGTAACTGAAGCTTTCTTT. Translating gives CATKLGAVTEAFF.

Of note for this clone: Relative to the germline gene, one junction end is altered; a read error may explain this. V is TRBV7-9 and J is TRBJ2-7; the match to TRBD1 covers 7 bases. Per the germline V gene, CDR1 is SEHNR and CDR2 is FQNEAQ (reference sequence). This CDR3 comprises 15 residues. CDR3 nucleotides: TGTGCCAGCAGCGTAGCTTCTTACAGGGGCCACGAGCAGTACTTC. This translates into CASSVASYRGHEQYF.

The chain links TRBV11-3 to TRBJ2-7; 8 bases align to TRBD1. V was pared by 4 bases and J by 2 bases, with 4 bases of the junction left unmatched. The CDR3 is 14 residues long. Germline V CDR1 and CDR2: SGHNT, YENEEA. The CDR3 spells CASSSDRGTYEQYF. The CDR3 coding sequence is TGTGCCAGCAGCTCCGACAGGGGAACCTACGAGCAGTACTTC.